This record covers a single T cell receptor (beta chain). Its specificity is unknown. This entry belongs to a study of response to subunit inactivated influenza vaccine. Study observations and caveats: Authors suggested each seasonal influenza vaccination recruits few new T cells.

The CDR3 totals 15 residues. Germline CDR1 is ENHRY and CDR2 is SYGVKD. V dropped 4 bases and J dropped 2; count of bases not matched to a gene: 6. TCRdb reanalysed the RT-PCR reads using MiXCR and keeps one entry per CDR3 protein. The repertoire holds 650,000 to 800,000 distinct CDR3 sequences, with about 14% as singletons. The sample here was PBMCs from blood, taken around 15 days before vaccination. The rearrangement uses TRBV10-3 and TRBJ2-7; 9 bases line up with TRBD2. This receptor was obtained from a man between 50 and 59 years old who received an inactivated influenza vaccine. The CDR3 loop is CAISGIAGAPYEQYF. As DNA, the CDR3 is TGTGCCATCAGTGGAATAGCGGGAGCTCCCTACGAGCAGTACTTC.